These 21 T cell receptor beta chains came from one sample sequenced in a study of OX40 agonist ivuxolimab in advanced cancers. Produced via immunoSEQ multiplex PCR; TCRdb's table is partial and in-frame only. The data contain tens of thousands of clones, roughly 86% of them singletons. The material was CD4+ or CD8+ T cells sorted from blood, obtained in a trial of the OX40 agonist ivuxolimab. These receptors all come from an adult with an advanced solid tumor such as melanoma, head and neck, liver or kidney cancer.

This clone was recorded once. The genes are TRBV18 and TRBJ1-2; D possibly corresponds to TRBD1 (5 bases). Trimming left V 3 bases short and J 1 base short, with 18 bases between. Per the germline V gene, CDR1 is KGHSH and CDR2 is LQKENI. This CDR3 comprises 17 residues. CDR3 in amino acids: CASSPGYDSLFNYGYTF. DNA of the CDR3: TGTGCCAGCTCACCTGGGTACGACAGCCTTTTTAACTATGGCTACACCTTC. Full variable domain (rest looked up from reference TRBV18 and TRBJ1-2): NAGVMQNPRHLVRRRGQEARLRCSPMKGHSHVYWYRQLPEEGLKFMVYLQKENIIDESGMPKERFSAEFPKEGPSILRIQQVVRGDSAAYFCASSPGYDSLFNYGYTFGSGTRLTVV.

The gene calls are TRBV4-1 and TRBJ2-5; perhaps TRBD2 as D (6 bases). Deletions cut 1 base from V and 4 bases from J, with 7 bases between. The length of the CDR3 is 13 residues. The germline V gene encodes CDR1 MGHRA and CDR2 YSYEKL. The CDR3 sequence: CASSQGAGETQYF. CDR3 nucleotide sequence: TGCGCCAGCAGCCAAGGAGCGGGAGAGACCCAGTACTTC.

This clone is a singleton in its sample. The chain is built from TRBV11-2 and TRBJ2-5; either TRBD1 or TRBD2 may supply D (5 bases each). Trimming stripped 3 bases from V and 7 bases from J, with 21 bases between. The CDR3 totals 16 residues. The germline gives CDR1 SGHAT, CDR2 FQNNGV. DNA for the CDR3: TGTGCCAGCAGCTTGATATCCGGGGACCCGGTGGGGACCCAGTACTTC. Translated, it gives CASSLISGDPVGTQYF.

The chain joins TRBV7-6 to TRBJ2-7; 7 positions match TRBD1. Germline V gene data show CDR1 as SGHVS and CDR2 as FNYEAQ. This CDR3 has 13 residues. Trimming cost V 5 bases and J 7 bases; bases outside gene matches: 8. CDR3 in amino acids: CASSRQGVGEQYF. DNA of the CDR3: TGTGCCAGCAGCCGTCAGGGGGTCGGGGAGCAGTACTTC.

The chain is built from TRBV6-1 and TRBJ1-1; the match to TRBD1 covers 10 bases. V gave up 5 bases and J gave up 6 bases; unmatched junction bases: 9. The CDR3 is 15 residues long. Germline loops: CDR1 MNHNS, CDR2 SASEGT. CDR3 coding DNA: TGTGCCAGCAGTTTGGGACAGGGGTTGATCGCTGAAGCTTTCTTT. The encoded protein is CASSLGQGLIAEAFF.

J is TRBJ2-2 and V is TRBV9, with TRBD1 matching over 8 bases. This CDR3 is 15 amino acids long. Germline assignment: CDR1 SGDLS and CDR2 YYNGEE. V was clipped by 2 bases and J by 5 bases; unmatched bases: 5. CDR3 coding DNA: TGTGCCAGCAGCGTCGGGACAGGTAGAACCGGGGAGCTGTTTTTT. Protein product: CASSVGTGRTGELFF. Filled out from reference TRBV9 and TRBJ2-2, the complete variable domain reads DSGVTQTPKHLITATGQRVTLRCSPRSGDLSVYWYQQSLDQGLQFLIQYYNGEERAKGNILERFSAQQFPDLHSELNLSSLELGDSALYFCASSVGTGRTGELFFGEGSRLTVL.

The V gene is TRBV18, the J gene TRBJ2-2; 7 nucleotides agree with TRBD2. Germline CDR1 and CDR2: KGHSH and LQKENI. CDR3 length: 16 residues. Trimming removed 6 bases from V and 3 bases from J; junction bases left unmatched: 10. The CDR3 nucleotides read TGTGCCAGCTCGGCCGACCAACTAGCGTACACCGGGGAGCTGTTTTTT. Its protein product is CASSADQLAYTGELFF.

The chain employs TRBV14 and TRBJ2-5; 10 bases fit TRBD1. This CDR3 is built from 16 residues. Germline V CDR1 and CDR2: SGHDN, FVKESK. Losses at the gene ends were 5 bases for V and 3 bases for J; bases not matched to a gene: 9. DNA for the CDR3: TGTGCCAGCAGCAAAGGAGGCGGACAGGGGGAAGAGACCCAGTACTTC. Its protein product is CASSKGGGQGEETQYF.

The chain recombines TRBV28 with TRBJ1-5; 7 bases are a match to TRBD1. The germline V gene encodes CDR1 MDHEN and CDR2 SYDVKM. After removal of 6 bases from V and 0 bases from J, the junction contained 8 bases not matched to a gene. The CDR3 totals 16 residues. CDR3 residues: CASRGQESHSNQPQHF. CDR3 in DNA: TGTGCCAGCAGAGGACAGGAGAGCCATAGCAATCAGCCCCAGCATTTT.

The chain combines TRBV14 with TRBJ1-6, with D possibly TRBD1 on 5 matching bases. CDR1 is SGHDN and CDR2 is FVKESK in the germline V gene. Trimming took off 4 bases at V and 10 bases at J, with 14 bases between the two ends. CDR3 length: 14 amino acids. As DNA, the CDR3 is TGTGCCAGCAGCCCTCTCGGGGGTGCGTCACCCCTCCACTTT. Residues: CASSPLGGASPLHF.

J is TRBJ1-1 and V is TRBV11-2; D may be TRBD1 (6 bases). The CDR3 sequence is 14 residues long. The germline gives CDR1 SGHAT, CDR2 FQNNGV. Deletions cut 1 base from V and 8 bases from J, with 14 bases between. The CDR3 here is CASSLAHRVGEAFF. Here the CDR3 DNA reads TGTGCCAGCAGCTTAGCCCACAGGGTGGGCGAAGCTTTCTTT.

The chain links TRBV6-1 to TRBJ1-5, with TRBD1 matching over 7 bases. Germline CDR1 reads MNHNS; CDR2 reads SASEGT. The CDR3 runs to 13 residues. V gave up 7 bases and J gave up 3 bases; unmatched junction bases: 3. CDR3 sequence: CASTDRDNQPQHF. The CDR3 bases are TGTGCCAGCACTGACAGGGACAATCAGCCCCAGCATTTT.

The chain carries TRBV4-2 and TRBJ1-5; D ambiguous. Trimming cost V 0 bases and J 2 bases, with 8 bases left between them. This CDR3 region has 15 residues. The germline V gene encodes CDR1 LGHNA and CDR2 YNFKEQ. In DNA, the CDR3 is TGTGCCAGCAGCCAAGATTCGGGAGGCAATCAGCCCCAGCATTTT. This encodes CASSQDSGGNQPQHF.

A note on this clone: Other DNA sequences in the sample encode the same CDR3. The V call is TRBV7-2, the J call TRBJ2-1, with D unresolved. V lost 3 bases, J lost 9 bases, and 18 bases lay in between. Germline CDR1 and CDR2: SGHTA and FQGNSA. The CDR3 has 15 amino acids. The CDR3 protein is CASSFRGYSKGEQFF. CDR3 DNA: TGTGCCAGCAGCTTCCGTGGGTATTCCAAGGGTGAGCAGTTCTTC. Looking up the rest from reference TRBV7-2 and TRBJ2-1 gives the full variable domain: GAGVSQSPSNKVTEKGKDVELRCDPISGHTALYWYRQSLGQGLEFLIYFQGNSAPDKSGLPSDRFSAERTGGSVSTLTIQRTQQEDSAVYLCASSFRGYSKGEQFFGPGTRLTVL.

The chain joins TRBV29-1 to TRBJ2-3; the D gene is possibly TRBD1 (6 bases). Germline CDR1 reads SQVTM; CDR2 reads ANQGSEA. This CDR3 is built from 15 residues. V lost 7 bases and J 5 bases, leaving 22 bases between the germline ends. This chain's CDR3 is CSARRGSGVGDTQYF. CDR3 DNA: TGCAGCGCTCGGCGAGGGTCAGGGGTTGGAGATACGCAGTATTTT.

The CDR3 region has the DNA TGTGCCAGCATCAAACAGGGTATCTACGAGCAGTACTTC. This gives the protein CASIKQGIYEQYF. The V gene is TRBV11-2, the J gene TRBJ2-7; possibly TRBD1 for D (6 bases). The CDR3 sequence is 13 residues long. V was shortened by 7 bases and J by 3 bases, with 13 bases between the two germline ends. Germline assignment: CDR1 SGHAT and CDR2 FQNNGV.

The chain joins TRBV6-1 to TRBJ1-4; no firm D call. V dropped 0 bases and J dropped 8 bases, with 10 bases sitting between them. CDR3 length: 14 residues. Per the germline V gene, CDR1 is MNHNS and CDR2 is SASEGT. The CDR3 spells CASSEALIGEKLFF. For the CDR3, the DNA is TGTGCCAGCAGTGAAGCCCTGATTGGGGAAAAACTGTTTTTT.

The rearrangement joins TRBV7-2 to TRBJ2-1, with D unresolved. The germline CDR1 and CDR2 sequences are SGHTA and FQGNSA. Trimming stripped 0 bases from V and 1 base from J, with 7 bases between. The CDR3 contains 15 residues. This chain's CDR3 is CASSLAGLSYNEQFF. CDR3 in DNA: TGTGCCAGCAGCTTAGCCGGGCTATCCTACAATGAGCAGTTCTTC.

This clone was seen only once. V usage is TRBV6-1 and J usage is TRBJ2-5; D is possibly TRBD2 (6 bases). With 3 bases removed from V and 0 bases from J, the gap between germline ends came to 11 bases. The CDR3 covers 15 residues. Germline values: CDR1 MNHNS, CDR2 SASEGT. The CDR3 here is CASSEDWDYQETQYF. CDR3 nucleotide sequence: TGTGCCAGCAGTGAGGATTGGGACTACCAAGAGACCCAGTACTTC.

The CDR3 DNA reads TGCGCCAGCAGCCCCGGGACAGGGAGAGACACCATATATTTT. This encodes CASSPGTGRDTIYF. This chain uses TRBV5-1 with TRBJ1-3, with TRBD1 identical over 9 bases. Germline V gene sequence: CDR1 SGHRS, CDR2 YFSETQ. J was trimmed by 8 bases and V by 4 bases; bases with no gene match: 7. The CDR3 runs 14 residues.

This clone was seen a single time. The chain uses TRBV6-5 and TRBJ1-4; TRBD1 might be the D (6 bases). Trimming removed 0 bases from V and 9 bases from J, with 14 bases in between. From germline, CDR1 is MNHEY and CDR2 SVGAGI. The length of the CDR3 is 15 residues. The CDR3 region is CASSYSIQGAKKLFF. In DNA, the CDR3 is TGTGCCAGCAGTTACTCGATACAGGGCGCGAAAAAACTGTTTTTT.